The clone carrying this T cell receptor beta chain was counted ten times or more. Its antigen is unidentified. This specimen belongs to a study of read filtering for tumor transcriptome and immune sequencing. Study at large: Among patients, 17 to 20 were male and 14 female, aged about 47 to 85 (mean about 72). Per sample, TCR-region reads ranged about 4 to 11 million by IR-seq, roughly 85 to 1273 by RNA-seq. R-ISS stage counts were about eight for I, 15 to 20 for II, more than 5 for III. Whole-study findings and limits: Around 80% of IR-seq clonotypes had a single read, yet these held approximately 4% of reads.

This library used around 400 ng RNA and molecular barcoded adaptors spanning alpha/delta and beta/gamma chains. TCRdb fed the reads into MiXCR, producing one record per CDR3 protein. Among about 46,000 distinct CDR3 sequences listed, around 20% were seen once. After removal of 4 bases from V and 3 bases from J, the junction contained 6 bases not matched to a gene. This CDR3 has 16 amino acids. The germline gives CDR1 MNHEY, CDR2 SVGEGT. The chain recombines TRBV6-2 or TRBV6-3 with TRBJ2-2, with TRBD2 matching 9 bases. The TCR originated in a donor aged 40 or older with multiple myeloma. Material for sequencing was a population of CD138-negative cells sorted from bone marrow. The CDR3 DNA is TGTGCCAGCAGTTCCTCGAGCGGGAGGTACACCGGGGAGCTGTTTTTT. This sequence encodes CASSSSSGRYTGELFF.